The sequence of this TCR beta chain was determined in a study of blood T cell repertoires in COVID-19. Study information: Samples came from the United States, Italy and Spain, spanning acute and convalescent COVID-19. The cDNA or gDNA used as material had been derived from T cells, B-cell-depleted T cells, or PBMCs.

In the original analysis: Amplification of reference gene primers was used by the study to estimate nucleated cell counts. Assay: immunoSEQ multiplex PCR; the TCRdb copy retains only in-frame clones and omits some. V, J and clone size are those of that table, while D and trimming were read from the DNA. The table lists nearly 250,000 clones, 86% of them singletons. The germline CDR1 and CDR2 sequences are SGHNT and YYREEE (reference sequence). With 3 bases clipped from V and 6 bases from J, the junction kept 8 bases outside the gene matches. This CDR3 has 15 residues. The sequenced sample was peripheral blood. The TCR comes from a woman in her fifties or sixties who had recovered from COVID-19. This chain uses TRBV5-4 with TRBJ2-1; 8 positions match TRBD2. CDR3: CASSSGGDLLNEQFF. The CDR3 DNA sequence: TGTGCCAGCAGCTCGGGGGGGGACCTCCTCAATGAGCAGTTCTTC.